This TCR beta chain came from a study of graft-versus-host responses after intestinal transplantation. Turning to the study itself: Grafts that recipients had were multivisceral, liver-intestinal, or isolated intestinal transplants. Anti-thymocyte globulin induction was given to all recipients, followed by tacrolimus and steroids for around 3 years. Points from the study as a whole: The authors found GvH clones in recipient marrow, some appearing first in ileum or blood. Some patients had graft-donor T cell macrochimerism, and their allografts showed high graft-versus-host to host-versus-graft clonal ratios.

With respect to this clone: As yet, its antigen is unknown.

Produced via immunoSEQ multiplex PCR; TCRdb's table is partial and in-frame only. This table has 40,000 or so clones, nearly 95% appearing once. The V segment lost 1 base and the J segment 1 base; nucleotides outside the gene matches: 0. This CDR3 is built from 14 residues. CDR1 is MNHNY and CDR2 is SVGAGI in the germline V gene (reference sequence). The chain is built from TRBV6-6 and TRBJ1-1, with 7 bases aligning to TRBD1. The sequencing used unstimulated CD8+ T cells sorted from spleen or lymph node cells, collected before transplant. This TCR was sampled from a human donor who was the organ donor for an intestinal transplant. The CDR3 nucleotides are TGTGCCAGCAGTTACTGGGACAGGAACACTGAAGCTTTCTTT. This encodes CASSYWDRNTEAFF.